This TCR beta chain is from a study of identical twins. The donors were all healthy and Caucasian. TCRdb analysed the 5' RACE reads with MiXCR anew, one entry per CDR3 protein. The sample shows over 200,000 distinct CDR3 sequences, 10% to 13% of them seen only once. This CDR3 comprises 15 residues. V lost 0 bases and J lost 5, with 13 bases in between. Per the germline V gene, CDR1 is LNHNV and CDR2 is YYDKDF (reference sequence). Overall study findings and caveats: While abundant cord blood beta clonotypes carried fewer insertions, memory repertoires showed no such pattern. The models gave estimates that fell short of the out-of-frame TCR alpha sharing seen in monozygotic twins.

In the case of this clonotype: Its antigen is unknown.

Sequences were obtained from memory T cells sorted from blood. This clonotype originated in a man aged 45-65 years in good health. The chain carries TRBV15 and TRBJ2-5; D may be TRBD2 (6 bases). CDR3 amino acids: CATSRDRRSGETQYF. The CDR3 DNA sequence: TGTGCCACCAGCAGAGATCGAAGGAGCGGGGAGACCCAGTACTTC. Based on the CDR3 plus reference TRBV15 and TRBJ2-5, the full variable domain is DAMVIQNPRYQVTQFGKPVTLSCSQTLNHNVMYWYQQKSSQAPKLLFHYYDKDFNNEADTPDNFQSRRPNTSFCFLDIRSPGLGDTAMYLCATSRDRRSGETQYFGPGTRLLVL.